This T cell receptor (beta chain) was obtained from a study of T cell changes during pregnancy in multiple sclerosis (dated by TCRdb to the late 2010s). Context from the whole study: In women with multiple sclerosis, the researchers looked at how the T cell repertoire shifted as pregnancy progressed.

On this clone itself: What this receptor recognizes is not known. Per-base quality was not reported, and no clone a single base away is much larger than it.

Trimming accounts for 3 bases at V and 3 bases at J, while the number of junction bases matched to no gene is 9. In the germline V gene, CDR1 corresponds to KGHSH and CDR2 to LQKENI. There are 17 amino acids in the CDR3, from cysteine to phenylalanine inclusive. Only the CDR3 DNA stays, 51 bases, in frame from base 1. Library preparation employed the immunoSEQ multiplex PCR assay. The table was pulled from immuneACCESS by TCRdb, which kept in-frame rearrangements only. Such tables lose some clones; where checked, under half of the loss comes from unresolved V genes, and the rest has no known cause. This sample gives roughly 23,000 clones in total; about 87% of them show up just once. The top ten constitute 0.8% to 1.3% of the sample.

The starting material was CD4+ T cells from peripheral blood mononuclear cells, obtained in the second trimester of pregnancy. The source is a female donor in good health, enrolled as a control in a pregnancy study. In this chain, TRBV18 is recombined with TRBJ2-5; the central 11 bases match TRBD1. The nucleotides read TGTGCCAGCTCACCCCTTGGACAGGGGGCTGGGGAAGAGACCCAGTACTTC. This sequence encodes CASSPLGQGAGEETQYF.